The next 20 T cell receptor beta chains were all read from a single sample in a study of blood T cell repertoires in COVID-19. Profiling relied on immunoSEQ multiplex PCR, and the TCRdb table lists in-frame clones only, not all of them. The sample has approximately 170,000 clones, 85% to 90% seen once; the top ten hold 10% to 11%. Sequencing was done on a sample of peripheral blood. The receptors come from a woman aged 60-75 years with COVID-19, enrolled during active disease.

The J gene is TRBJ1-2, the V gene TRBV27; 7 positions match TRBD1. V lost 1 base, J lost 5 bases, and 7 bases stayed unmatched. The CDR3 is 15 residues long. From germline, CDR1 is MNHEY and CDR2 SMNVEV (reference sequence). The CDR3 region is CASSLLGQGGYGYTF. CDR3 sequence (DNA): TGTGCCAGCAGTTTATTAGGCCAGGGGGGATATGGCTACACCTTC.

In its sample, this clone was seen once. The CDR3 DNA is TGTGCCAGTAGTATATCCGGAGCGGGAGTTCGCACAGATACGCAGTATTTT. Translated, it gives CASSISGAGVRTDTQYF. The rearrangement links TRBV19 to TRBJ2-3, with 8 bases lining up with TRBD2. With 2 bases clipped from V and 1 base from J, the junction kept 8 bases outside the gene matches. The length of the CDR3 is 17 residues. Germline V gene data show CDR1 as LNHDA and CDR2 as SQIVND (reference sequence). Using reference TRBV19 and TRBJ2-3 for the parts outside the CDR3, the full variable domain is DGGITQSPKYLFRKEGQNVTLSCEQNLNHDAMYWYRQDPGQGLRLIYYSQIVNDFQKGDIAEGYSVSREKKESFPLTVTSAQKNPTAFYLCASSISGAGVRTDTQYFGPGTRLTVL.

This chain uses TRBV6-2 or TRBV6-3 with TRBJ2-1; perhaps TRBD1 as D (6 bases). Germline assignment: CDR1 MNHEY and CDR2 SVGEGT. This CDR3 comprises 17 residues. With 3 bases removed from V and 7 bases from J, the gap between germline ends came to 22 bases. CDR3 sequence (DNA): TGTGCCAGCAGTTATTCCCGGCCAGGGGTCTCCCGAAATGAGCAGTTCTTC. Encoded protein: CASSYSRPGVSRNEQFF.

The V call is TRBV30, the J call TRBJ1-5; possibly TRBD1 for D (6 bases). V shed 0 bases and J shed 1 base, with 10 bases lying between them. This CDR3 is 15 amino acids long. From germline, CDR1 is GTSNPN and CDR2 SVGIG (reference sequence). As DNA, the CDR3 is TGTGCCTGGAGTGTACAGGGCTTAAGCAATCAGCCCCAGCATTTT. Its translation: CAWSVQGLSNQPQHF.

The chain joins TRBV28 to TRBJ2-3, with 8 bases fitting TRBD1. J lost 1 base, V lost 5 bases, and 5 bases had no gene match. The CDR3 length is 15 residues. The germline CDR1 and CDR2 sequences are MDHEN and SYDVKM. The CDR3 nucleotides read TGTGCCAGCAGTCCTTACAGGGGGGGCACAGATACGCAGTATTTT. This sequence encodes CASSPYRGGTDTQYF.

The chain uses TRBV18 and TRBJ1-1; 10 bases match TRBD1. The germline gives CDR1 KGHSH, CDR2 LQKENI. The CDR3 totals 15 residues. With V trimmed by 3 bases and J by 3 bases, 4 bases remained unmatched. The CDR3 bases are TGTGCCAGCTCACCTACCGGGACAGGGGACACTGAAGCTTTCTTT. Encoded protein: CASSPTGTGDTEAFF.

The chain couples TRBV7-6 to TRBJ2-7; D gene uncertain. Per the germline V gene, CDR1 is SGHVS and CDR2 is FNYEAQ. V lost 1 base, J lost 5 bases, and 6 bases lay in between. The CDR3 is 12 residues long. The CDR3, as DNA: TGTGCCAGCAGCTTAGGCCGGGACGAGCAGTACTTC. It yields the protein CASSLGRDEQYF.

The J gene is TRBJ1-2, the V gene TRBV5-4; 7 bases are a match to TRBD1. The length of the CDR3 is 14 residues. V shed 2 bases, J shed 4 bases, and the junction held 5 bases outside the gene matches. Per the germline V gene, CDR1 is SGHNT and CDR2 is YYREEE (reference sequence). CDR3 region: CASSFRQGGYGYTF. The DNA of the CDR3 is TGTGCCAGCAGCTTCCGCCAGGGGGGCTATGGCTACACCTTC.

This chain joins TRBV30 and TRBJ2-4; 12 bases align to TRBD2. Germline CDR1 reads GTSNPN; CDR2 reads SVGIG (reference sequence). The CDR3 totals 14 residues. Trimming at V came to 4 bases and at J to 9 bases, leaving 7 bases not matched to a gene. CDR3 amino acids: CAWTTSGSSGIQYF. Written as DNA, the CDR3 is TGTGCCTGGACGACTAGCGGGAGTTCTGGCATTCAGTACTTC.

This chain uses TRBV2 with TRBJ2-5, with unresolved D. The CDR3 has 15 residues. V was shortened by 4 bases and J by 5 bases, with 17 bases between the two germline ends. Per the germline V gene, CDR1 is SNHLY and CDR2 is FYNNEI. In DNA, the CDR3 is TGTGCCAGCAGTGTTTTCAGAACCTCGAAGGAGACCCAGTACTTC. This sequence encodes CASSVFRTSKETQYF.

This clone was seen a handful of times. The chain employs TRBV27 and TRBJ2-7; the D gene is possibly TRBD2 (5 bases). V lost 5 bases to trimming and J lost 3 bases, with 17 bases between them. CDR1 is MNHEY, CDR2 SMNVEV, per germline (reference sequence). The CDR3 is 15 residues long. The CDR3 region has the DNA TGTGCCAGCAGTCCGTCCGGCACTAGGAGCTACGAGCAGTACTTC. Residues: CASSPSGTRSYEQYF.

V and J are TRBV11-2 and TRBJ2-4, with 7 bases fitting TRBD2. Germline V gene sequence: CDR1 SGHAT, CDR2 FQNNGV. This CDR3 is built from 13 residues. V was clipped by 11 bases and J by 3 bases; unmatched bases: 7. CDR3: CACEAGFKNIQYF. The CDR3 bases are TGTGCCTGCGAAGCGGGGTTCAAAAACATTCAGTACTTC. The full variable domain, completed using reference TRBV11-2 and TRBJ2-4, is EAGVAQSPRYKIIEKRQSVAFWCNPISGHATLYWYQQILGQGPKLLIQFQNNGVVDDSQLPKDRFSAERLKGVDSTLKIQPAKLEDSAVYLCACEAGFKNIQYFGAGTRLSVL.

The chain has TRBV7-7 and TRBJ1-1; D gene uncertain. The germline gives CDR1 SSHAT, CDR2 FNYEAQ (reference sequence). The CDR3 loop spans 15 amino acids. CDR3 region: CASRNPPRGNTEAFF. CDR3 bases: TGTGCTAGCCGCAACCCGCCCCGGGGGAACACTGAAGCTTTCTTT. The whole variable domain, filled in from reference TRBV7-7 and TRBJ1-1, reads GAGVSQSPRYKVTKRGQDVTLRCDPISSHATLYWYQQALGQGPEFLTYFNYEAQPDKSGLPSDRFSAERPEGSISTLTIQRTEQRDSAMYRCASRNPPRGNTEAFFGQGTRLTVV.

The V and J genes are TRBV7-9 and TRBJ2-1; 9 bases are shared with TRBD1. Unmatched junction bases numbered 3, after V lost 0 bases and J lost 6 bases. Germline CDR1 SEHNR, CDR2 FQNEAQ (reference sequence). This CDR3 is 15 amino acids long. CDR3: CASSLAGQGTNEQFF. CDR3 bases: TGTGCCAGCAGCTTAGCGGGACAGGGTACCAATGAGCAGTTCTTC.

The CDR3 coding sequence is TGTGCCAGCACCCCGGGGGGCGAGCAGTTCTTC. Its protein is CASTPGGEQFF. V usage is TRBV12-3 or TRBV12-4 and J usage is TRBJ2-1; weak D call: TRBD2 (7 bases). CDR3 size: 11 residues. Trimming removed 7 bases at V and 10 bases at J, with 11 bases between.

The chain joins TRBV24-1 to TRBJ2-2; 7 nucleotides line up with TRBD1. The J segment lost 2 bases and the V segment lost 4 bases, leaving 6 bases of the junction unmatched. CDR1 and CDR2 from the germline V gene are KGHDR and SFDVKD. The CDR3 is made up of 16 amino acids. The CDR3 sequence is CATSDLRTGNTGELFF. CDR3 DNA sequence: TGTGCCACCAGTGACCTACGGACAGGTAACACCGGGGAGCTGTTTTTT.

The CDR3 here is CASSSGTSGTSSYNEQFF. The CDR3 coding sequence is TGTGCCAGCAGCTCCGGGACTAGCGGGACAAGCTCCTACAATGAGCAGTTCTTC. The chain links TRBV5-4 to TRBJ2-1, with 13 bases lining up with TRBD2. The CDR3 covers 18 residues. Germline CDR1 and CDR2: SGHNT and YYREEE (reference sequence). Trimming took 3 bases from V and 0 from J; bases not matched to a gene: 6.

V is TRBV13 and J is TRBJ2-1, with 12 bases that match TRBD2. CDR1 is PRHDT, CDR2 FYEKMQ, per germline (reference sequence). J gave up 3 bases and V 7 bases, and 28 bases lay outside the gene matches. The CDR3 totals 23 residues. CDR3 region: CASTPGGRTSGNFPLARYNEQFF. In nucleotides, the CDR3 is TGTGCCAGCACGCCCGGGGGGAGGACTAGCGGGAACTTTCCACTCGCTCGCTACAATGAGCAGTTCTTC. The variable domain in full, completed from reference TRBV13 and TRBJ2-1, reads AAGVIQSPRHLIKEKRETATLKCYPIPRHDTVYWYQQGPGQDPQFLISFYEKMQSDKGSIPDRFSAQQFSDYHSELNMSSLELGDSALYFCASTPGGRTSGNFPLARYNEQFFGPGTRLTVL.

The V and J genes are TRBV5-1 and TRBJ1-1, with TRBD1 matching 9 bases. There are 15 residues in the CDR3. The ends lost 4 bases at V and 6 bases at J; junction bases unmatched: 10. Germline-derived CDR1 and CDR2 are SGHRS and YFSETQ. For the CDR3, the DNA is TGCGCCAGCAGCATCACAGGGGGCGCGTTCGCTGAAGCTTTCTTT. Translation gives CASSITGGAFAEAFF.

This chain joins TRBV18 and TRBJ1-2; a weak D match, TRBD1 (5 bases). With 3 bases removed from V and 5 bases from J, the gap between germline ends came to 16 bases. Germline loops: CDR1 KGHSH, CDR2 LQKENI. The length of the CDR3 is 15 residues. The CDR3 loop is CASSPADILPYGYTF. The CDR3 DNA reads TGTGCCAGCTCACCCGCGGACATTCTCCCTTATGGCTACACCTTC.